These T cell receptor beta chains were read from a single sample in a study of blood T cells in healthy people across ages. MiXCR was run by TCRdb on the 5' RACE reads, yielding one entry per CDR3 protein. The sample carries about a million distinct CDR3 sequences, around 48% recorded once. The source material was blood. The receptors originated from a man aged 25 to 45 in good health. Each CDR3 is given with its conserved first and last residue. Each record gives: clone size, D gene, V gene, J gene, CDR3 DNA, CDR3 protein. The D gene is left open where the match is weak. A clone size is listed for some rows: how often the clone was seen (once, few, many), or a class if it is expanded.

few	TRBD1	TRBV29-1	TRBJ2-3	TGCAGCGTGGACAGGGGAATGGAGGATACGCAGTATTTT	CSVDRGMEDTQYF
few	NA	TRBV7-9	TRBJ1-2	TGTGCCAGCAGCCAAAATGACCGCGAGAACTATGGCTACACCTTC	CASSQNDRENYGYTF
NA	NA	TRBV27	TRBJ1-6	TGTGCCAGCAGGACAGAGGAAAATTCACCCCTCCACTTT	CASRTEENSPLHF
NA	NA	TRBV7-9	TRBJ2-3	TGTGCCAGCAGCTTAGGGTCCCCCCCGAGCACAGATACGCAGTATTTT	CASSLGSPPSTDTQYF
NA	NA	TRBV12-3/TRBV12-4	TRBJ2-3	TGTGCCAGCATGAGGGTACCAGATACGCAGTATTTT	CASMRVPDTQYF
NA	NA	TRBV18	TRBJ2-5	TGTGCCAGCTCACCAACGAGCTTCCAAGAGACCCAGTACTTC	CASSPTSFQETQYF
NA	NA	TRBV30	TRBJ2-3	TGTGCCTGGAGTGTAGGGGGGGCAGATACGCAGTATTTT	CAWSVGGADTQYF
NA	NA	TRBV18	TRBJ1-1	TGTGCCAGCTCACGCGTCAGGGAAGCCGCTGAAGCTTTCTTT	CASSRVREAAEAFF
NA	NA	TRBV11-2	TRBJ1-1	TGTGCCAGCAGCAGGGAGTGGAACACTGAAGCTTTCTTT	CASSREWNTEAFF
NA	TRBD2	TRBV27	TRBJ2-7	TGTGCCAGCAGTTCCCGTCTAGCGGGCTACGAGCAGTACTTC	CASSSRLAGYEQYF
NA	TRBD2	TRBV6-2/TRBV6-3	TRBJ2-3	TGTGCCAGCGATGAGCGGGGGCCAAGCACAGATACGCAGTATTTT	CASDERGPSTDTQYF
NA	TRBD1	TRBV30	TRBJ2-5	TGTGCCTGGAGTGGAGGACAGGGAAGGGAGACCCAGTACTTC	CAWSGGQGRETQYF
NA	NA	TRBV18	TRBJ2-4	TGTGCCAGCTCCCAGGAGCGAAACATTCAGTACTTC	CASSQERNIQYF
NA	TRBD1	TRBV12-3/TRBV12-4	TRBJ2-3	TGTGCCAGCAGAACGACAGGGAATACGCAGTATTTT	CASRTTGNTQYF
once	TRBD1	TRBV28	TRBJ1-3	TGTGCCAGCAGTTCCCCGGGACAGAGCTCTGGAAACACCATATATTTT	CASSSPGQSSGNTIYF
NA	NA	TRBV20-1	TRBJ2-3	TGCAGTTCGTCGGGACCCCTCGTTCTGGATACGCAGTATTTT	CSSSGPLVLDTQYF
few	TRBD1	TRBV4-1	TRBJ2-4	TGCGCCAGCAGCCCCCCATTCCGGGACAGAAACATTCAGTACTTC	CASSPPFRDRNIQYF